These 32 T cell receptor beta chains came from one sample sequenced in a study of OX40 agonist ivuxolimab in advanced cancers. Some clones are missing from TCRdb's copy, which holds only in-frame ones; the method was immunoSEQ multiplex PCR. The data show around 70,000 clones, about 85% seen once. The material sequenced was CD4+ or CD8+ T cells sorted from blood, taken in a trial of the OX40 agonist ivuxolimab. These receptors originate from an adult with an advanced solid tumor such as melanoma, head and neck, liver or kidney cancer.

This clone was seen once. This chain uses TRBV30 with TRBJ1-6; perhaps TRBD1 as D (6 bases). The CDR3 has 14 residues. Germline loops: CDR1 GTSNPN, CDR2 SVGIG (reference sequence). V gave up 3 bases and J gave up 4 bases, with 10 bases separating them. CDR3 amino acids: CAWSQDRYNSPLHF. The CDR3 region has the DNA TGTGCCTGGAGCCAGGACAGATATAATTCACCCCTCCACTTT.

The J gene is TRBJ2-1, the V gene TRBV6-6, with D unresolved. The CDR3 has 12 amino acids. V was shortened by 4 bases and J by 9 bases, with 10 bases between the two germline ends. Germline CDR1 and CDR2: MNHNY and SVGAGI (reference sequence). This CDR3 reads CASSSSTSEQFF. CDR3 DNA sequence: TGTGCCAGCAGTTCCTCGACAAGTGAGCAGTTCTTC.

The chain uses TRBV5-4 and TRBJ2-7, with 7 nucleotides matching TRBD1. Per germline, CDR1 SGHNT and CDR2 YYREEE (reference sequence). The V gene end was trimmed by 4 bases and the J gene end by 1 base; junction bases not matched to a gene: 8. The CDR3 is 15 residues long. The CDR3 reads CASSRTDRLSYEQYF. CDR3 bases: TGTGCCAGCAGCCGTACGGACAGGCTATCCTACGAGCAGTACTTC.

The rearrangement uses TRBV4-1 and TRBJ1-3, with D possibly being TRBD1 (5 bases). The CDR3 runs to 14 residues. From germline, CDR1 is MGHRA and CDR2 YSYEKL. V lost 8 bases, J lost 4 bases, and 15 bases lay in between. This CDR3 reads CASGPGGGGNTIYF. The CDR3 DNA reads as TGCGCCAGCGGCCCCGGGGGTGGCGGAAACACCATATATTTT.

The genes are TRBV5-4 and TRBJ2-3, with D tentatively TRBD2 (6 bases). V gave up 6 bases and J gave up 0 bases, with 20 bases separating them. This CDR3 is built from 17 residues. Germline V CDR1 and CDR2: SGHNT, YYREEE (reference sequence). CDR3 residues: CASTFQRASSSTDTQYF. DNA of the CDR3: TGTGCCAGCACCTTTCAGCGGGCATCCTCTAGCACAGATACGCAGTATTTT.

The chain recombines TRBV11-2 with TRBJ2-7, with no clear D. The length of the CDR3 is 15 residues. Trimming shortened V by 5 bases and J by 4 bases, and 18 bases separated the two germline ends. CDR1 is SGHAT, CDR2 FQNNGV, per germline. The CDR3 region is CASSQSYGSLYEQYF. In DNA, the CDR3 is TGTGCCAGCAGCCAATCTTACGGCAGTCTTTACGAGCAGTACTTC.

The V and J genes are TRBV27 and TRBJ1-6; the D is unclear. Germline lookup yields CDR1 MNHEY and CDR2 SMNVEV (reference sequence). This CDR3 region has 14 residues. Trimming shortened V by 3 bases and J by 10 bases, and 13 bases separated the two germline ends. CDR3 sequence reads: CASSLTPPGSPLHF. CDR3 coding DNA: TGTGCCAGCAGTTTGACTCCCCCGGGGTCACCCCTCCACTTT.

This chain joins TRBV2 and TRBJ2-7, with 7 bases lining up with TRBD2. The J segment lost 2 bases and the V segment lost 0 bases, leaving 1 base of the junction unmatched. The CDR3 is 14 residues long. The germline gives CDR1 SNHLY, CDR2 FYNNEI. The CDR3 protein is CASSEAGTTYEQYF. The CDR3 nucleotides read TGTGCCAGCAGTGAAGCCGGGACTACCTACGAGCAGTACTTC. The entire variable domain, with the rest obtained from reference TRBV2 and TRBJ2-7, is as follows: EPEVTQTPSHQVTQMGQEVILRCVPISNHLYFYWYRQILGQKVEFLVSFYNNEISEKSEIFDDQFSVERPDGSNFTLKIRSTKLEDSAMYFCASSEAGTTYEQYFGPGTRLTVT.

The chain has TRBV15 and TRBJ1-2; a possible D gene is TRBD1 (5 bases). V was clipped by 0 bases and J by 5 bases, with 19 bases between them. Germline V CDR1 and CDR2: LNHNV, YYDKDF (reference sequence). The CDR3 is made up of 17 amino acids. The CDR3 sequence: CATSRDLVLGDRYGYTF. CDR3 sequence (DNA): TGTGCCACCAGCAGAGATCTCGTATTGGGGGATCGATATGGCTACACCTTC.

This clone was recorded a few times. The V and J genes are TRBV6-5 and TRBJ2-7; TRBD1 aligns across 8 bases. The CDR3 loop spans 14 amino acids. Looked up from germline, CDR1 is MNHEY and CDR2 is SVGAGI. V trimming: 8 bases; J trimming: 1 base; junction bases outside the gene matches: 7. CDR3 coding DNA: TGTGCCAGCCGAGATGGGACAGGTTCCTACGAGCAGTACTTC. It translates to CASRDGTGSYEQYF.

The rearrangement links TRBV4-3 to TRBJ1-4; D is unclear. The V gene lost 4 bases and the J gene lost 4 bases, with 16 bases spanning the gap. The germline gives CDR1 LGHNA, CDR2 YSLEER. CDR3 length: 16 residues. The CDR3, as DNA: TGCGCCAGCAGCCCCCAGTCGGGCCCCTTTAATGAAAAACTGTTTTTT. Translated: CASSPQSGPFNEKLFF.

The chain combines TRBV18 with TRBJ2-3; TRBD1 might be the D (6 bases). Germline V gene data show CDR1 as KGHSH and CDR2 as LQKENI. V was clipped by 3 bases and J by 3 bases, with 10 bases between them. The CDR3 loop spans 14 amino acids. The CDR3: CASSPLGQTDTQYF. The CDR3 DNA reads as TGTGCCAGCTCACCGCTCGGACAGACAGATACGCAGTATTTT.

The gene calls are TRBV6-5 and TRBJ2-7; D is unclear. V lost 0 bases and J 2 bases, leaving 11 bases between the germline ends. CDR3 length equals 15 residues. Germline loops: CDR1 MNHEY, CDR2 SVGAGI. CDR3 loop: CASSYSISGTYEQYF. The CDR3 DNA is TGTGCCAGCAGTTACTCTATATCTGGGACCTACGAGCAGTACTTC.

The J gene is TRBJ1-5, the V gene TRBV18; weak D call: TRBD1 (5 bases). Germline CDR1 reads KGHSH; CDR2 reads LQKENI. The CDR3 runs to 15 residues. Trimming took off 4 bases at V and 5 bases at J, with 15 bases between the two ends. The CDR3 is CASSQGEGSHQPQHF. In nucleotides, the CDR3 is TGTGCCAGCTCACAAGGGGAGGGCTCGCATCAGCCCCAGCATTTT.

The rearrangement joins TRBV4-2 to TRBJ1-1, with no clear D. The CDR3 consists of 13 residues. CDR1 and CDR2 from the germline V gene are LGHNA and YNFKEQ. Trimming left V 0 bases short and J 4 bases short, with 6 bases between. The CDR3 DNA is TGTGCCAGCAGCCAAGATATGAGCACTGAAGCTTTCTTT. Translation gives CASSQDMSTEAFF.

This chain joins TRBV11-2 and TRBJ2-5; TRBD1 matches 12 bases. In germline, CDR1 is SGHAT, CDR2 FQNNGV. The length of the CDR3 is 15 residues. With V trimmed by 3 bases and J by 3 bases, 2 bases remained unmatched. As DNA, the CDR3 is TGTGCCAGCAGCTTGGGACAGGGGGCAGAAGAGACCCAGTACTTC. Residues: CASSLGQGAEETQYF.

This clone was seen just once. The genes are TRBV25-1 and TRBJ2-5; TRBD1 might be the D (6 bases). V was clipped by 4 bases and J by 5 bases, with 14 bases between them. The CDR3 is 14 amino acids. CDR1 is MGHDK, CDR2 SYGVNS, per germline. The DNA of the CDR3 is TGTGCCAGCAGTGCAGGGGTCCGCGGGGAGACCCAGTACTTC. It codes for CASSAGVRGETQYF.

The chain has TRBV27 and TRBJ1-4, with 9 bases aligning to TRBD1. Looked up from germline, CDR1 is MNHEY and CDR2 is SMNVEV (reference sequence). The V gene end was trimmed by 3 bases and the J gene end by 0 bases; junction bases not matched to a gene: 11. The CDR3 spans 19 residues. DNA for the CDR3: TGTGCCAGCAGTTTCCGCGTCCCGGGACAGGGTTCAACTAATGAAAAACTGTTTTTT. It yields the protein CASSFRVPGQGSTNEKLFF.

The genes are TRBV2 and TRBJ1-3, with D unresolved. CDR1 is SNHLY and CDR2 is FYNNEI in the germline V gene. V dropped 4 bases and J dropped 1 base, with 14 bases sitting between them. The CDR3 is 16 amino acids. The CDR3, as DNA: TGTGCCAGCAGTGTTGCGACTCGGGTTTCTGGAAACACCATATATTTT. Translated, it gives CASSVATRVSGNTIYF.

The chain uses TRBV9 and TRBJ1-1, with unresolved D. The CDR3 consists of 15 residues. The ends were cut back, 3 bases at V and 4 bases at J, with 16 bases in the middle. Germline CDR1 and CDR2: SGDLS and YYNGEE. Written as DNA, the CDR3 is TGTGCCAGCAGCGCCCCCATTTTTGGAGCCACTGAAGCTTTCTTT. This gives the protein CASSAPIFGATEAFF.

This sequence joins TRBV11-1 and TRBJ2-5; D gene unclear. Trimming removed 1 base from V and 2 bases from J, with 20 bases in between. Germline CDR1 is SGHAT and CDR2 is FQDESV (reference sequence). The CDR3 runs 18 residues. In DNA, the CDR3 is TGTGCCAGCAGCTTAGGTGTCAGCGTGGGATTCCGTCAAGAGACCCAGTACTTC. Translated, it gives CASSLGVSVGFRQETQYF. Variable domain in full (rest from reference TRBV11-1 and TRBJ2-5): EAEVAQSPRYKITEKSQAVAFWCDPISGHATLYWYRQILGQGPELLVQFQDESVVDDSQLPKDRFSAERLKGVDSTLKIQPAELGDSAMYLCASSLGVSVGFRQETQYFGPGTRLLVL.

The chain combines TRBV6-4 with TRBJ2-6, with 9 bases matching TRBD1. The CDR3 contains 12 residues. Germline V gene lookup returns CDR1 MRHNA and CDR2 SNTAGT. V was pared by 8 bases and J by 8 bases, with 1 base of the junction left unmatched. The CDR3 DNA follows: TGTGCCAGCGGGACAGGGCCCAACGTCCTGACTTTC. This gives the protein CASGTGPNVLTF.

The gene calls are TRBV7-8 and TRBJ1-5; D call uncertain. The length of the CDR3 is 12 residues. Germline V lookup: CDR1 SGHVS, CDR2 FQNEAQ. V lost 5 bases to trimming and J lost 7 bases, with 9 bases between them. The CDR3 spells CASSVSGQPQHF. The CDR3 DNA sequence: TGTGCCAGCAGCGTCAGTGGCCAGCCCCAGCATTTT.

This clone was detected a few times. The chain is built from TRBV7-2 and TRBJ1-2; the D is unclear. The CDR3 covers 13 residues. Germline V gives CDR1 SGHTA, CDR2 FQGNSA. V was trimmed by 2 bases and J by 7 bases, leaving 11 bases between them. The CDR3 DNA follows: TGTGCCAGCAGCTTATTTTCGGAGACTGGCTACACCTTC. This sequence encodes CASSLFSETGYTF.

The chain is built from TRBV28 and TRBJ2-7; 7 nucleotides line up with TRBD1. With 6 bases clipped from V and 4 bases from J, the junction kept 6 bases outside the gene matches. The CDR3 has 13 residues. CDR1 is MDHEN and CDR2 is SYDVKM in the germline V gene. The CDR3 region is CASRLGTAYEQYF. Here the CDR3 DNA reads TGTGCCAGCAGATTAGGGACAGCTTACGAGCAGTACTTC. Drawing the rest from reference TRBV28 and TRBJ2-7, the complete variable domain is DVKVTQSSRYLVKRTGEKVFLECVQDMDHENMFWYRQDPGLGLRLIYFSYDVKMKEKGDIPEGYSVSREKKERFSLILESASTNQTSMYLCASRLGTAYEQYFGPGTRLTVT.

This clone was counted once. This chain links TRBV21-1 with TRBJ1-5; whether TRBD1, the table's D call, matches the DNA was not checked. TRBV21-1 is assigned pseudogene status. CDR3 length: 17 residues. CDR3 DNA: TGTGCCAGCGATTCCAAGGACAGGGCTGGAAGCAATCAGCCCCAGCATTTT. It translates to CASDSKDRAGSNQPQHF.

V and J are TRBV29-1 and TRBJ1-4, with D possibly matching TRBD1 (6 bases). This CDR3 has 16 residues. Germline V lookup: CDR1 SQVTM, CDR2 ANQGSEA. Trimming removed 6 bases from V and 0 bases from J, with 17 bases in between. The CDR3 is CSVGERGVATNEKLFF. The CDR3 region has the DNA TGCAGCGTCGGGGAGAGGGGGGTTGCAACTAATGAAAAACTGTTTTTT. Filled out from reference TRBV29-1 and TRBJ1-4, the complete variable domain reads SAVISQKPSRDICQRGTSLTIQCQVDSQVTMMFWYRQQPGQSLTLIATANQGSEATYESGFVIDKFPISRPNLTFSTLTVSNMSPEDSSIYLCSVGERGVATNEKLFFGSGTQLSVL.

V usage is TRBV4-3 and J usage is TRBJ2-1, with a possible D match to TRBD2 (6 bases). CDR3 length: 16 residues. The V gene lost 0 bases and the J gene lost 2 bases, with 11 bases spanning the gap. Germline V gene sequence: CDR1 LGHNA, CDR2 YSLEER. The CDR3 spells CASSQEVGGAYNEQFF. The CDR3 coding sequence is TGCGCCAGCAGCCAAGAAGTAGGAGGGGCCTACAATGAGCAGTTCTTC.

The CDR3 here is CASSLYGGNTIYF. Here the CDR3 DNA reads TGTGCCAGCAGTTTATATGGTGGAAACACCATATATTTT. V gene TRBV28 combines with J gene TRBJ1-3; D is unresolved. Germline CDR1 is MDHEN and CDR2 is SYDVKM. V lost 1 base and J lost 3, with 4 bases in between. There are 13 residues in the CDR3.

This chain joins TRBV11-2 and TRBJ1-3; D is perhaps TRBD1 (6 bases). Trimming removed 6 bases at V and 4 bases at J, with 19 bases between. The CDR3 consists of 16 residues. The germline V gene has CDR1 SGHAT and CDR2 FQNNGV. CDR3 residues: CASSDDTGRRGNTIYF. DNA of the CDR3: TGTGCCAGCAGTGACGATACAGGGAGGAGAGGAAACACCATATATTTT.

This clone was seen just once. The chain couples TRBV5-1 to TRBJ1-4, with unresolved D. The V end was cut by 3 bases, the J end by 3 bases, with 9 bases between. CDR3 length: 14 residues. CDR1 SGHRS and CDR2 YFSETQ come from the germline V gene. CDR3 loop: CASSSVGPNEKLFF. CDR3 DNA: TGCGCCAGCAGCTCCGTCGGACCTAATGAAAAACTGTTTTTT.

The chain employs TRBV28 and TRBJ2-7, with D possibly matching TRBD2 (6 bases). The germline CDR1 and CDR2 sequences are MDHEN and SYDVKM. This CDR3 comprises 14 residues. The V and J ends lost 2 bases and 3 bases respectively, with 11 bases between them. The CDR3 DNA reads TGTGCCAGCAGTTTAGGGGGGAAAGGCTACGAGCAGTACTTC. It is translated as CASSLGGKGYEQYF.